The rows below give T cell receptor beta chains drawn from one sample of a study of prognosis after radiotherapy for stage I lung cancer. In TCRdb, the multiplex PCR reads were re-called with MiXCR into one record per CDR3 protein. The data show around 30,000 distinct CDR3 sequences, less than 35% seen once. Specimen: PBMCs, collected before or after stereotactic body radiation therapy (not recorded which). The receptors originated from a donor aged 50 or older with non-small cell lung cancer. CDR3s include the opening cysteine and the closing phenylalanine or tryptophan. The order of the fields is J gene, V gene, CDR3 protein.

>TRBJ1-1|TRBV20-1
CSASIPGRFTEAFF
>TRBJ2-1|TRBV5-1
CASSSTPYNEQFF
>TRBJ2-7|TRBV19
CASSGQGVPYEQYF
>TRBJ2-1|TRBV20-1
CSARETSGDWGEQFF
>TRBJ2-5|TRBV20-1
CSTLRQGETQYF
>TRBJ1-1|TRBV5-1
CASSLLPGQDNTEAFF
>TRBJ2-2|TRBV5-1
CASSPGQGATGELFF
>TRBJ2-3|TRBV12-3/TRBV12-4
CASSPRDRRTQYF
>TRBJ2-1|TRBV20-1
CSASGALVAGRDNEQFF
>TRBJ2-5|TRBV29-1
CSVQRGLRGETQYF
>TRBJ1-6|TRBV4-1
CASSQNRESPLHF
>TRBJ2-5|TRBV7-6
CASSKGLAGEGETQYF
>TRBJ2-2|TRBV6-1
CASSLDTGELFF
>TRBJ2-7|TRBV7-3
CASSFSSLESYEHYF
>TRBJ1-2|TRBV3-1
CASSQGGRGDGYTF
>TRBJ1-5|TRBV2
CASSSLNQPQHF
>TRBJ2-1|TRBV20-1
CSAHLDRYNEQFF
>TRBJ2-7|TRBV20-1
CSARTVGQGAGEQYF
>TRBJ1-6|TRBV4-1
CASSQEGQRGYNSPLHF
>TRBJ2-5|TRBV4-2
CASSQLSPGLAARETQYF
>TRBJ1-2|TRBV7-9
CASSPLRQEIYGYTF
>TRBJ1-1|TRBV20-1
CSAQRWDGGNTEAFF
>TRBJ2-1|TRBV4-1
CASSQGLAGIYNEQFF
>TRBJ2-7|TRBV19
CASSIDLRLGEQYF
>TRBJ2-6|TRBV28
CASTSTGVLNVLTF
>TRBJ1-6|TRBV27
CASSTGQEHSPLHF
>TRBJ1-1|TRBV6-1
CASRPPDGWTTEAFF
>TRBJ2-6|TRBV6-4
CASSEEGGTGANVLTF
>TRBJ2-7|TRBV28
CATERDYEQYF
>TRBJ2-7|TRBV27
CASKISRAVHEQYF
>TRBJ1-5|TRBV18
CASSPGGLSNQPQHF
>TRBJ2-5|TRBV6-2/TRBV6-3
CASRLGGSETQYF
>TRBJ1-1|TRBV6-4
CASSDSSRATEAFF
>TRBJ1-5|TRBV7-3
CASSLGRGQPQHF
>TRBJ2-3|TRBV12-3/TRBV12-4
CACSLGQLDTQYF
>TRBJ2-7|TRBV12-3/TRBV12-4
CASSFGQFSSTQQYF
>TRBJ1-3|TRBV13
CASSSRPTGGNTIYF
>TRBJ1-5|TRBV6-1
CASSDWPVQPQHF
>TRBJ2-7|TRBV12-3/TRBV12-4
CASSTGLYYEQYF
>TRBJ2-1|TRBV11-3
CASSPGGGANEQFF
>TRBJ2-4|TRBV5-1
CASSLERVAKNIQYF
>TRBJ2-2|TRBV6-2/TRBV6-3
CASSKGTGFPGDLFF
>TRBJ1-2|TRBV20-1
CSAGVTFPTDYTF
>TRBJ2-7|TRBV6-2/TRBV6-3
CASTASEYRSGYEQYF
>TRBJ2-7|TRBV2
CASSDGSGSSYEQYF
>TRBJ2-1|TRBV6-5
CASSYLAGGSHEQFF
>TRBJ2-7|TRBV6-1
CASRGTGFLTWNYEQYF
>TRBJ2-7|TRBV3-1
CASRVEGTYEQYF